This TCR beta chain was documented in a study of T cell responses to AZD1222 COVID-19 vaccine (dated by TCRdb to about 2021). Regarding the complete study: AZD1222 recipients whose second dose came at about 4 weeks and those whose second dose came at about 12 weeks were combined into one group, since spike-specific TCR depth and breadth did not differ between the two schedules. Trial participants were enrolled into age subgroups of 18-55, 56-69 and 70-plus years, which contained about 150, 27 and 61 TCR-sequenced participants, respectively. TCR sequencing covered 230 or so trial participants: 200 to 220 given two doses of AZD1222 and 26 given two doses of MenACWY control vaccine.

The CDR3 regions of human TCRbeta chains were subjected to immunosequencing. The source study handled its data this way. TCRs in the repertoires were matched against a reference library of SARS-CoV-2-specific TCRs that had been generated with the MIRA antigen-specificity platform. Breadth was defined as the fraction of unique TCRs that were SARS-CoV-2-associated, and depth was defined as the fraction of total T cells that were SARS-CoV-2-associated. Each spike-specific TCR was assigned to its reactive spike region and to a CD4 or CD8 class using the MIRA data. Log10-transformed breadth and depth values were compared by one-way ANOVA with Sidak's multiple comparisons tests. In TCRdb, the immuneACCESS table is reduced to in-frame sequences with V and J assigned. These tables do not hold every clone; where another copy was compared, an unresolved V gene accounts for under half, and the others remain unexplained. The DNA gave D and trimming, while V, J and clone size come from that table. The sample table holds tens of thousands of clones, of which about nine tenths were seen once. About 23% of the sample goes to the ten largest clones.

The time point label on this specimen signifies: baseline before first vaccination. Samples from vaccinated people were obtained from the UK trials COV001 and COV002, which included a single-blind randomized controlled phase 2/3 trial of AZD1222 (ChAdOx1 nCoV-19) in healthy adults. For TCRbeta chain sequencing, PBMC samples from trial participants were taken at day 0 and at day 28 after the second dose. Sequences MNHEY (CDR1) and SMNVEV (CDR2) are obtained from the germline V gene (reference sequence). The CDR3 sequence holds 18 residues, the cysteine and phenylalanine included. CDR3 DNA only is kept here, 54 bases in frame from base 1. Broad study findings and their caveats: The vaccine-associated CD4 TCRs covered the entire spike protein, and the dominant responses fell in regions 160-218 and 743-854. No day 14 peak-response samples were available, so repertoires were characterized only after the peak T cell response. The 56-69-year group was small, and its depth increase did not reach significance, likely because of low power. Conclusions about previously exposed vaccinees are limited, since just five or six AZD1222 recipients were seropositive for SARS-CoV-2 at baseline. A significant rise in spike-specific TCR breadth and depth was observed after two AZD1222 doses relative to day 0 and relative to MenACWY recipients. Participants were mostly white British, with more females than males. The authors suggested clonal diversity may have been underestimated. Reportedly, close to half of the unique spike-specific TCRs recognized epitopes lying outside the regions that are mutated in the B.1.351 and B.1.1.7 variants.

Comment on this clone: Its cognate antigen has yet to be identified. Germline is not matched at one junction end, which may reflect a read error.

The sequenced sample was peripheral blood, obtained on day 0 of AZD1222 vaccination. In this chain, TRBV27 is recombined with TRBJ2-1, and 8 junction bases match TRBD1. This sequence originates from an adult in good health. The nucleotide sequence reads TGTGCCGGCAGTTTCGGGCAGGGGGCGCCTCCCTACTACAATGAGCAGTTCTTC. This is translated as CAGSFGQGAPPYYNEQFF.